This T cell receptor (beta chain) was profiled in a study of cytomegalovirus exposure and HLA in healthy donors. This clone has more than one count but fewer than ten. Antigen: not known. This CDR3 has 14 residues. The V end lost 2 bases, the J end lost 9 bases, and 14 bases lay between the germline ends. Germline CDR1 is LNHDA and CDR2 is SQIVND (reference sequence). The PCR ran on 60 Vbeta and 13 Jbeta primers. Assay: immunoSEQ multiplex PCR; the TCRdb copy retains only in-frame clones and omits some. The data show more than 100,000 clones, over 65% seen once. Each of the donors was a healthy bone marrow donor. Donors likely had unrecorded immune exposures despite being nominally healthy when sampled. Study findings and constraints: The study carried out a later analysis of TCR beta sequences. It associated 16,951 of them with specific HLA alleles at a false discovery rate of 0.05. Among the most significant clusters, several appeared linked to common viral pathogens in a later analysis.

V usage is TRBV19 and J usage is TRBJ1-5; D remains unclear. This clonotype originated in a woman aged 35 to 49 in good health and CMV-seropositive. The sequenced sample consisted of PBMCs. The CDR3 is CASSIRPDSLPQHF. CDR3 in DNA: TGTGCCAGTAGTATAAGGCCAGATAGCTTGCCCCAGCATTTT.